This TCR beta chain was captured by sequencing in a study of T cell responses to AZD1222 COVID-19 vaccine. Study-level findings and limits: Clonal diversity was possibly underestimated, and white British individuals and females predominated among donors.

Libraries were prepared by immunoSEQ multiplex PCR; TCRdb keeps only in-frame clonotypes and omits some of them. The repertoire consists of about 110,000 clones, with approximately 89% occurring once and the leading ten covering 4.4%. Germline V lookup: CDR1 MNHEY, CDR2 SVGEGT. V was clipped by 2 bases and J by 0 bases; unmatched bases: 13. The CDR3 runs to 20 residues. In the case of this clone: Its antigen is unknown.

The sequenced sample was peripheral blood, obtained 28 days after the second AZD1222 dose. The rearrangement joins TRBV6-2 or TRBV6-3 to TRBJ2-1; TRBD2 aligns across 10 bases. The receptor comes from an adult who received the AZD1222 COVID-19 vaccine. This CDR3 is CASSYPLTSGYQSSYNEQFF. The CDR3, as DNA: TGTGCCAGCAGTTACCCCCTGACTAGCGGGTATCAGAGCTCCTACAATGAGCAGTTCTTC.